Sequencing of this T cell receptor beta chain was carried out in a study of human T cells and chemical hapten exposure (dated by TCRdb to the early 2020s). About the study as a whole: For sensitization, 2% DPC in acetone was applied to a 2 cm by 2 cm area of upper inner arm skin. Weekly therapeutic DPC doses were additionally applied to the scalp of patients throughout the roughly 25-week study period. Patch testing was performed on the upper back with Finn chambers containing 0.01% DPC, and the patch tests were scored after 6 days according to International Contact Dermatitis Research Group standards. The patient cohort, mostly female, included alopecia areata with under or over 50% scalp involvement, alopecia totalis and alopecia universalis. Libraries were pooled for sequencing, and per-sample TCR yields varied mainly because of small differences in library volumes within the pool. Peripheral blood TCR repertoire changes were tracked in vivo in alopecia patients during primary and secondary sensitization to the hapten diphenylcyclopropenone (DPC). Blood samples were taken from patients before sensitization (week 0) and then at 2, 6 and about 24 weeks after DPC sensitization. For TCR sequencing, blood came from some 31 alopecia patients at anywhere from one to four time points (pre-sensitization, 2, 6 and 24 weeks). For every blood RNA sample, sequencing covered both the TCR alpha and TCR beta chains. General study outcomes and caveats: No change with DPC sensitization was found in the number of TCRs above 1 in 1000 frequency, and no evidence of global repertoire structure alterations was found. All patients had alopecia, a presumed autoimmune disease, so their immune response might differ from that of healthy individuals. Expanded TCRs formed significantly more large CDR3 similarity clusters than pre-sensitization or healthy control sets, consistent with antigen-driven responses. Patch test score correlated positively with the number of PT1 expanded TCRs, reaching significance at thresholds 8, 16 and 32 but not at 4. After repeated subsampling, the strength of the expansion versus patch-test correlation and the threshold at which it became significant changed.

Libraries were built with RACE. Data came from a NextSeq 500. During library preparation, unique molecular identifiers were attached to individual cDNA molecules so that TCRs could be counted quantitatively and reproducibly. The published analysis was carried out like this. Samples had a median of roughly 91,000 TCRs, with a range from roughly 20,000 to 690,600. The Decombinator software suite was used to annotate V, J and CDR3 in the TCR reads. For the PS versus PT1 abundance plots, all samples were subsampled to the same number of TCRs (28,000). TCRs were defined as expanded if absent before sensitization and observed at least eight times at the 2-week time point. TCRdb applied fastp at Q25 and MiXCR to the public reads, then kept only in-frame beta chains. Every CDR3 protein is listed once, alongside the most common genes and DNA of its rows. Here the V and J calls rest on TCRdb's processing, not on the authors' analysis. Across this sample there are about 42,000 distinct CDR3 sequences, with 9.5% to 10% seen only once. The leading ten clones occupy 11% to 15% of the sample.

Reading the label with the study, this specimen's time point is: patch test 2, 6 weeks after DPC sensitization. The treatment or condition label here, explained by the study, means: therapeutic diphenylcyclopropenone sensitization with weekly scalp DPC. Unfractionated whole blood was collected in Tempus Blood RNA tubes, and total RNA was extracted from that blood. At every patch-test visit, the blood draw took place before the patch test was put on. Eligible patients were aged 18 to 70, diagnosed with alopecia, deemed suitable for DPC therapy, and excluded if pregnant. This clonotype showed up many times. Its recognized antigen is unknown. No base quality information exists; no much larger clone differs at one position. The sequence came from a young woman with alopecia areata. Some clones in this sample may be carry-over from other donors' samples. The material sequenced was whole blood, taken in connection with sensitization to the hapten diphenylcyclopropenone (DPC).

The bases read TGTGCCAGCAGTCCTCAAGACAGTCTTGGTACGCAGTATTTT. Translated, it gives CASSPQDSLGTQYF. The chain uses TRBV14 and TRBJ2-3; 5 matching bases give a weak D call of TRBD1. The trim is 6 bases for V and 8 bases for J, with a gap of 18 bases between the germline ends. CDR1 SGHDN and CDR2 FVKESK are derived from the germline V gene. The CDR3, cysteine through phenylalanine, is 14 amino acids long. Only the CDR3 DNA stays, 42 bases, in frame from base 1.